Listed here are 5 T cell receptor beta chains from one sample, sequenced in a study of T cell repertoires in cytomegalovirus infection. TCRdb re-called the reads with MiXCR, one entry per CDR3 protein. In the table there are fewer than 350,000 distinct CDR3 sequences, 15% to 20% of which are singletons. What was sequenced was PBMCs. These receptors were collected from a human donor in good health (CMV status not recorded). Some clones in this sample may be carry-over from other donors' samples.

This clonotype was observed a single time. DNA of the CDR3: TGTGCCAGCAGTCGAAACAGGGGGCGCGGCACTGAAGCTTTCTTT. Amino acid sequence: CASSRNRGRGTEAFF. This chain links TRBV6-5 with TRBJ1-1; 9 bases fit TRBD1. The CDR3 runs 15 residues. Germline V gene lookup returns CDR1 MNHEY and CDR2 SVGAGI. V trimming: 5 bases; J trimming: 4 bases; junction bases outside the gene matches: 8.

The sample holds many counts of this clonotype. The chain recombines TRBV4-1 with TRBJ1-4; TRBD1 might be the D (5 bases). The CDR3 runs 13 residues. Per germline, CDR1 MGHRA and CDR2 YSYEKL. V lost 8 bases and J 3 bases, leaving 10 bases between the germline ends. In DNA, the CDR3 is TGCGCCAGCCGCGGGACTGCTAATGAAAAACTGTTTTTT. It yields the protein CASRGTANEKLFF.

The chain is built from TRBV7-2 and TRBJ2-3, with D unresolved. CDR3 length equals 16 residues. V was clipped by 4 bases and J by 4 bases, with 18 bases between them. Germline values: CDR1 SGHTA, CDR2 FQGNSA. The CDR3 region has the DNA TGTGCCAGCAGCTCAAGAGTCCGGGCCGAGGCAGATACGCAGTATTTT. Its protein product is CASSSRVRAEADTQYF.

The sample holds a few counts of this clonotype. The rearrangement links TRBV5-4 to TRBJ2-3; 11 nucleotides line up with TRBD2. The germline V gene encodes CDR1 SGHNT and CDR2 YYREEE (reference sequence). V gave up 3 bases and J gave up 2 bases; unmatched junction bases: 8. This CDR3 contains 17 residues. As DNA, the CDR3 is TGTGCCAGCAGCTCCAAGACTAGCGGGGCGTTCACAGATACGCAGTATTTT. Its translation is CASSSKTSGAFTDTQYF. The whole variable domain, filled in from reference TRBV5-4 and TRBJ2-3, reads ETGVTQSPTHLIKTRGQQVTLRCSSQSGHNTVSWYQQALGQGPQFIFQYYREEENGRGNFPPRFSGLQFPNYSSELNVNALELDDSALYLCASSSKTSGAFTDTQYFGPGTRLTVL.

This clonotype was observed a handful of times. CDR3 protein: CASSLQGAKNIQYF. CDR3 nucleotides: TGTGCCAGCAGTCTTCAGGGAGCCAAAAACATTCAGTACTTC. V and J are TRBV28 and TRBJ2-4; possible D gene TRBD1, 5 bases. The V gene lost 5 bases and the J gene lost 0 bases, with 8 bases spanning the gap. This CDR3 has 14 amino acids. The germline CDR1 and CDR2 sequences are MDHEN and SYDVKM.